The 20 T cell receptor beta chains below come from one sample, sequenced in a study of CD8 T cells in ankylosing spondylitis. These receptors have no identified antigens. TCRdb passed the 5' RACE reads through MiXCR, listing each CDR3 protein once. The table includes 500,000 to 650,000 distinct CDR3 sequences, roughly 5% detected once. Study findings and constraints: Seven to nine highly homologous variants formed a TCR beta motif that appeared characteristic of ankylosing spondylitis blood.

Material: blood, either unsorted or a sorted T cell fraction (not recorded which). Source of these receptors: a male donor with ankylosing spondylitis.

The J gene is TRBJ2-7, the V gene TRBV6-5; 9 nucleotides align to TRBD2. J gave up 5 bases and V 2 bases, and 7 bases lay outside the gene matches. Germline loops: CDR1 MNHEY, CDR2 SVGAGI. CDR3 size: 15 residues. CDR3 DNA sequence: TGTGCCAGCAGTTACGTCCTAGCGGGAATCGACGAGCAGTACTTC. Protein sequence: CASSYVLAGIDEQYF.

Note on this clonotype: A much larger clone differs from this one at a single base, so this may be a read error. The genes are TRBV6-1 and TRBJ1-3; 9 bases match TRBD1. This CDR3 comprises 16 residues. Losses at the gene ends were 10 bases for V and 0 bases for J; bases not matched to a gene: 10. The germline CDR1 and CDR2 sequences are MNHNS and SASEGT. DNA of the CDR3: TGTGCCACCAGCACCGGGACAGGGATCTCTGGAAACACCATATATTTT. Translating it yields CATSTGTGISGNTIYF.

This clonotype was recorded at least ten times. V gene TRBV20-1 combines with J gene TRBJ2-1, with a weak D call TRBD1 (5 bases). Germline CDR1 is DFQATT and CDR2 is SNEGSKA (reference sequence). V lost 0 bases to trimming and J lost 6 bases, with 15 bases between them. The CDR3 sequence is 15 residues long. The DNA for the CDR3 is TGCAGTGCTAGAGATCGGCAGGGCCAAGGCAATGAGCAGTTCTTC. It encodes CSARDRQGQGNEQFF.

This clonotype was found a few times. This CDR3 is CASSPTRDYNEQFF. The CDR3 coding sequence is TGTGCCAGCAGCCCCACCCGGGACTACAATGAGCAGTTCTTC. The genes are TRBV7-3 and TRBJ2-1; possibly TRBD2 for D (5 bases). V was cut by 5 bases and J by 3 bases, with 11 bases left in between. Germline loops: CDR1 SGHTA, CDR2 FQGTGA. This CDR3 is built from 14 residues. Combining the CDR3 with reference TRBV7-3 and TRBJ2-1 gives the whole variable domain GAGVSQTPSNKVTEKGKYVELRCDPISGHTALYWYRQSLGQGPEFLIYFQGTGAADDSGLPNDRFFAVRPEGSVSTLKIQRTERGDSAVYLCASSPTRDYNEQFFGPGTRLTVL.

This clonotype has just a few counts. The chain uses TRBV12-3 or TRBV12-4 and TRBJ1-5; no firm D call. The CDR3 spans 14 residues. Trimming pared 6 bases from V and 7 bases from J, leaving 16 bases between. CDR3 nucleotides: TGTGCCAGCAGGCCCGGGAACGAGGGCCAGCCCCAGCATTTT. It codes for CASRPGNEGQPQHF.

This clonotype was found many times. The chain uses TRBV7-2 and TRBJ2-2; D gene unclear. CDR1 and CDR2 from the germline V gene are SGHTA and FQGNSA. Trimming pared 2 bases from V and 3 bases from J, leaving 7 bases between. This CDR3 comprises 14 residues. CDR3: CASSLSTYTGELFF. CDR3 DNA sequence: TGTGCCAGCAGCTTATCGACCTACACCGGGGAGCTGTTTTTT.

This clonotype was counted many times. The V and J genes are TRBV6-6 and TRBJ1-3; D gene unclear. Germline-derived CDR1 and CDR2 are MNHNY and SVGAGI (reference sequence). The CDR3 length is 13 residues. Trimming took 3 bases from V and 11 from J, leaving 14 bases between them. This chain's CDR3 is CASSYAGGNSIYF. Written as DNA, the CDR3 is TGTGCCAGCAGTTATGCGGGAGGGAACTCCATATATTTT.

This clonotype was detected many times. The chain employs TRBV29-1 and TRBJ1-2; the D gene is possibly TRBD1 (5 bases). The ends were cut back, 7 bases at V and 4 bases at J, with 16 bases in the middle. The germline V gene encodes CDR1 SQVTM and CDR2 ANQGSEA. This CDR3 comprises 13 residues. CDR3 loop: CSAGTSDLYGYTF. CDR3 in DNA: TGCAGCGCTGGGACGTCCGACCTCTATGGCTACACCTTC.

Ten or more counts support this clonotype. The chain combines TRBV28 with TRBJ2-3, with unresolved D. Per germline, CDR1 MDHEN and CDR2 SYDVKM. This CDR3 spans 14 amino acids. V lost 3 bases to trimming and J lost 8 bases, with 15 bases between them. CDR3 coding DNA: TGTGCCAGCAGTTTCGGTGGGATACGGGCTACGCAGTATTTT. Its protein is CASSFGGIRATQYF.

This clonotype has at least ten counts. The CDR3 nucleotides read TGTGCCAGCAGTCATGACAGGGGGCTATTCGGAAACACCATATATTTT. It encodes CASSHDRGLFGNTIYF. The chain carries TRBV7-2 and TRBJ1-3, with 10 positions matching TRBD1. Germline CDR1 reads SGHTA; CDR2 reads FQGNSA. This CDR3 comprises 16 residues. The V segment lost 6 bases and the J segment 4 bases; nucleotides outside the gene matches: 9.

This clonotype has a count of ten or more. CDR3: CASSPPGRASGYNEQFF. The CDR3 DNA is TGTGCCAGCAGCCCCCCCGGGAGGGCTAGCGGTTACAATGAGCAGTTCTTC. The rearrangement uses TRBV5-4 and TRBJ2-1; 8 nucleotides align to TRBD2. CDR3 length equals 17 residues. The germline CDR1 and CDR2 sequences are SGHNT and YYREEE (reference sequence). V gave up 4 bases and J gave up 4 bases; unmatched junction bases: 13.

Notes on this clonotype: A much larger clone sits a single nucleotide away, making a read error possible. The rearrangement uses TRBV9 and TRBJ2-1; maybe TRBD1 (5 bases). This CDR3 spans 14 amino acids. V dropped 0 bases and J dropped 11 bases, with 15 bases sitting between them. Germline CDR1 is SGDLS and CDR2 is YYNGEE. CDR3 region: CASSVATRQNQQFF. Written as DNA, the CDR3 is TGTGCCAGCAGCGTAGCTACACGACAGAATCAGCAGTTCTTC. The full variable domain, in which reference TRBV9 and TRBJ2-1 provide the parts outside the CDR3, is DSGVTQTPKHLITATGQRVTLRCSPRSGDLSVYWYQQSLDQGLQFLIQYYNGEERAKGNILERFSAQQFPDLHSELNLSSLELGDSALYFCASSVATRQNQQFFGPGTRLTVL.

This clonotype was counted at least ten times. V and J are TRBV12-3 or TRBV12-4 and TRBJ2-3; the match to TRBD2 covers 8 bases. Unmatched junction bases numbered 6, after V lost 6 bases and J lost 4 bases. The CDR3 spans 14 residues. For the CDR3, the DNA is TGTGCCAGCAGCCCCCGGACTAGCCCAGATACGCAGTATTTT. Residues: CASSPRTSPDTQYF.

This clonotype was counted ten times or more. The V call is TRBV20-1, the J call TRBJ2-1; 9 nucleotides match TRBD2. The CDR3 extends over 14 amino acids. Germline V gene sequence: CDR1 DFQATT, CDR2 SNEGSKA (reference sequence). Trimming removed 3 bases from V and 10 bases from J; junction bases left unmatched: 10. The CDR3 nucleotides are TGCAGTGCTAGCTGGACTAGCGTCGGGGACGAGCAGTTCTTC. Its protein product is CSASWTSVGDEQFF.

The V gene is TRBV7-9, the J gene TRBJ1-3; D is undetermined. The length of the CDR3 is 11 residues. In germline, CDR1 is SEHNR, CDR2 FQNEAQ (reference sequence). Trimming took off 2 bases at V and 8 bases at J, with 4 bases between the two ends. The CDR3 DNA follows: TGTGCCAGCAGCTTATCACACACCATATATTTT. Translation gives CASSLSHTIYF. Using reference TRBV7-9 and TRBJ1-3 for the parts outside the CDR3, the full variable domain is DTGVSQNPRHKITKRGQNVTFRCDPISEHNRLYWYRQTLGQGPEFLTYFQNEAQLEKSRLLSDRFSAERPKGSFSTLEIQRTEQGDSAMYLCASSLSHTIYFGEGSWLTVV.

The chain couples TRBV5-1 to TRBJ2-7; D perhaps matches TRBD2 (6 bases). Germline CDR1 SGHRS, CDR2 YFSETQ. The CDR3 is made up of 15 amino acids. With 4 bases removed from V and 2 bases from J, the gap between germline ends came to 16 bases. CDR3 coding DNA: TGCGCCAGCAGCCGAACGGGGGAGCCGACCTACGAGCAGTACTTC. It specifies CASSRTGEPTYEQYF.

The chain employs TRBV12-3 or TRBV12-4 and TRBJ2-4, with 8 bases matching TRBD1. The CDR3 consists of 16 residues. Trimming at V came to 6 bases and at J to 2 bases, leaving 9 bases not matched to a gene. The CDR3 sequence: CASRGDRRRTKNIQYF. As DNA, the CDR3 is TGTGCCAGCAGAGGGGACAGGAGAAGAACCAAAAACATTCAGTACTTC.

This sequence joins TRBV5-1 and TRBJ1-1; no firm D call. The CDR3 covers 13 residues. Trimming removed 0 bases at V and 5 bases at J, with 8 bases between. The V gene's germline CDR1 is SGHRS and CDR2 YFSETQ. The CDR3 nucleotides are TGCGCCAGCAGCTTGGGGGCCGAGACTGAAGCTTTCTTT. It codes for CASSLGAETEAFF.

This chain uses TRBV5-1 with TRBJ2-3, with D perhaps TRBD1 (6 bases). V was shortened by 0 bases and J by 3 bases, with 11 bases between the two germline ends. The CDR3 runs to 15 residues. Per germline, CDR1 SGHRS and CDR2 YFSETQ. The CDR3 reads CASSLARGRTDTQYF. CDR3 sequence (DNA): TGCGCCAGCAGCTTGGCAAGGGGGAGAACAGATACGCAGTATTTT.

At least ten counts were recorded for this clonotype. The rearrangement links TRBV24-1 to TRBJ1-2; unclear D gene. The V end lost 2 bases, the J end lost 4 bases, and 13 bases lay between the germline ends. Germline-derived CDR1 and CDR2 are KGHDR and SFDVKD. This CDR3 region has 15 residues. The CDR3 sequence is CATSDSSQTPYGYTF. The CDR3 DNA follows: TGTGCCACCAGTGATTCGTCCCAGACGCCCTATGGCTACACCTTC.